These 25 T cell receptor beta chains came from one sample sequenced in a study of OX40 agonist ivuxolimab in advanced cancers. The table came from immunoSEQ multiplex PCR; TCRdb's copy has only in-frame clones and leaves some out. The data show 60,000 to 80,000 clones, more than 65% seen once. The source was CD4+ or CD8+ T cells sorted from blood, collected in a trial of the OX40 agonist ivuxolimab. Source of these receptors: an adult with an advanced solid tumor such as melanoma, head and neck, liver or kidney cancer.

The chain couples TRBV5-4 to TRBJ1-1; maybe TRBD1 (6 bases). Germline V CDR1 and CDR2: SGHNT, YYREEE (reference sequence). Trimming left V 0 bases short and J 1 base short, with 10 bases between. The CDR3 runs 15 residues. The CDR3 protein is CASSLAGQRNTEAFF. CDR3 sequence (DNA): TGTGCCAGCAGCTTGGCCGGACAGAGGAACACTGAAGCTTTCTTT.

The chain has TRBV4-3 and TRBJ2-1; 8 nucleotides match TRBD1. Trimming cost V 3 bases and J 8 bases; bases outside gene matches: 9. This CDR3 region has 15 residues. Germline V gene data show CDR1 as LGHNA and CDR2 as YSLEER. The CDR3 protein is CASSQQDRVGDEQFF. DNA of the CDR3: TGCGCCAGCAGCCAGCAGGACAGGGTTGGCGATGAGCAGTTCTTC.

The chain links TRBV19 to TRBJ2-3, with 9 bases aligning to TRBD2. This CDR3 region has 15 residues. In germline, CDR1 is LNHDA, CDR2 SQIVND (reference sequence). V lost 6 bases, J lost 3 bases, and 7 bases stayed unmatched. The CDR3 DNA sequence: TGTGCCAGTAGAGCCCCGGGACTAGCTACAGATACGCAGTATTTT. Its translation: CASRAPGLATDTQYF. Drawing the rest from reference TRBV19 and TRBJ2-3, the complete variable domain is DGGITQSPKYLFRKEGQNVTLSCEQNLNHDAMYWYRQDPGQGLRLIYYSQIVNDFQKGDIAEGYSVSREKKESFPLTVTSAQKNPTAFYLCASRAPGLATDTQYFGPGTRLTVL.

The chain recombines TRBV15 with TRBJ1-4; TRBD1 is a possible D gene (5 bases). Between the trimmed V and J ends, which lost 0 bases and 8 bases, there was a span of 13 bases. Per the germline V gene, CDR1 is LNHNV and CDR2 is YYDKDF (reference sequence). The CDR3 extends over 15 amino acids. CDR3 in amino acids: CATSRDGDYLEKLFF. The CDR3 DNA sequence: TGTGCCACCAGCAGAGATGGGGACTACCTCGAAAAACTGTTTTTT. Combining the CDR3 with reference TRBV15 and TRBJ1-4 gives the whole variable domain DAMVIQNPRYQVTQFGKPVTLSCSQTLNHNVMYWYQQKSSQAPKLLFHYYDKDFNNEADTPDNFQSRRPNTSFCFLDIRSPGLGDTAMYLCATSRDGDYLEKLFFGSGTQLSVL.

The chain combines TRBV9 with TRBJ2-1, with 15 bases that match TRBD2. Germline values: CDR1 SGDLS, CDR2 YYNGEE. The CDR3 extends over 16 amino acids. Trimming at V came to 4 bases and at J to 7 bases, leaving 6 bases not matched to a gene. The CDR3 sequence is CASSPPGTSGGNEQFF. CDR3 nucleotides: TGTGCCAGCAGCCCTCCCGGGACTAGCGGGGGGAATGAGCAGTTCTTC.

The count of this clone is one. This chain uses TRBV5-1 with TRBJ2-2; D is undetermined. The germline V gene has CDR1 SGHRS and CDR2 YFSETQ. V gave up 4 bases and J gave up 5 bases, with 3 bases separating them. This CDR3 comprises 11 residues. The CDR3 here is CASSRTGELFF. CDR3 DNA: TGCGCCAGCAGCAGAACCGGGGAGCTGTTTTTT.

The chain links TRBV5-1 to TRBJ2-1; TRBD2 agrees at 10 bases. The germline V gene encodes CDR1 SGHRS and CDR2 YFSETQ. With 4 bases clipped from V and 2 bases from J, the junction kept 3 bases outside the gene matches. This CDR3 contains 15 residues. CDR3 sequence: CASSPTSGAYNEQFF. Here the CDR3 DNA reads TGCGCCAGCAGCCCTACTAGCGGGGCCTACAATGAGCAGTTCTTC.

The V and J genes are TRBV5-4 and TRBJ2-5, with TRBD2 as a possible D gene (6 bases). This CDR3 is built from 15 residues. Germline V gene lookup returns CDR1 SGHNT and CDR2 YYREEE (reference sequence). Trimming removed 4 bases from V and 0 bases from J, with 13 bases in between. CDR3 residues: CASSPGGSYQETQYF. The CDR3 coding sequence is TGTGCCAGCAGCCCTGGGGGGTCGTACCAAGAGACCCAGTACTTC.

V is TRBV11-2 and J is TRBJ2-5; TRBD2 aligns across 11 bases. J lost 1 base, V lost 4 bases, and 11 bases had no gene match. Germline values: CDR1 SGHAT, CDR2 FQNNGV. CDR3 length: 18 residues. The CDR3 DNA follows: TGTGCCAGCAGCTCGGTGCTAGGTAGCGGGGGGGCCCAAGAGACCCAGTACTTC. Amino acid sequence: CASSSVLGSGGAQETQYF.

This clone was detected a few times. The chain joins TRBV18 to TRBJ1-2; D remains ambiguous. The CDR3 is 12 residues long. Trimming removed 0 bases from V and 7 bases from J, with 6 bases in between. Germline CDR1 reads KGHSH; CDR2 reads LQKENI. The CDR3 DNA sequence: TGTGCCAGCTCACCACCGTCAGGTGGCTACACCTTC. This encodes CASSPPSGGYTF.

The chain carries TRBV6-1 and TRBJ2-5; TRBD1 matches 10 bases. The CDR3 is 18 residues long. CDR1 and CDR2 from the germline V gene are MNHNS and SASEGT. J gave up 7 bases and V 0 bases, and 14 bases lay outside the gene matches. CDR3 sequence (DNA): TGTGCCAGCAGTGAAGCATTCTCTGTCGACAGGGGGCGAACGACCCAGTACTTC. Translating it yields CASSEAFSVDRGRTTQYF.

The chain uses TRBV5-1 and TRBJ2-1; 16 bases map to TRBD2. The junction had 8 bases not matched to a gene; V was cut back by 2 bases and J by 9 bases. The CDR3 loop spans 17 amino acids. Germline V gives CDR1 SGHRS, CDR2 YFSETQ. The CDR3 is CASSLGTSGGAFGEQFF. The CDR3 DNA reads TGCGCCAGCAGCTTAGGGACTAGCGGGGGGGCTTTTGGTGAGCAGTTCTTC.

The chain links TRBV5-4 to TRBJ2-5; unclear D gene. The V gene lost 2 bases and the J gene lost 2 bases, with 7 bases spanning the gap. This CDR3 is 13 amino acids long. Germline values: CDR1 SGHNT, CDR2 YYREEE (reference sequence). This CDR3 reads CASSLAVQETQYF. CDR3 in DNA: TGTGCCAGCAGCTTAGCCGTTCAAGAGACCCAGTACTTC.

The J gene is TRBJ2-2, the V gene TRBV13; no clear D gene. The CDR3 contains 13 residues. Deletions cut 0 bases from V and 6 bases from J, with 5 bases between. Germline loops: CDR1 PRHDT, CDR2 FYEKMQ (reference sequence). The CDR3: CASSLGDPGELFF. CDR3 nucleotide sequence: TGTGCCAGCAGCTTAGGGGATCCCGGGGAGCTGTTTTTT.

V gene TRBV29-1 combines with J gene TRBJ1-3; D remains ambiguous. V dropped 6 bases and J dropped 10 bases, with 13 bases sitting between them. Per the germline V gene, CDR1 is SQVTM and CDR2 is ANQGSEA. CDR3 size: 11 residues. The CDR3 DNA follows: TGCAGCGTCAACACCGGGATAACCATATATTTT. Translating it yields CSVNTGITIYF.

The chain is built from TRBV28 and TRBJ2-4, with D uncertain. The V end was cut by 4 bases, the J end by 4 bases, with 11 bases between. The CDR3 has 14 amino acids. Per germline, CDR1 MDHEN and CDR2 SYDVKM. The CDR3 is CASSSVGLKNIQYF. In nucleotides, the CDR3 is TGTGCCAGCAGTTCGGTCGGCTTAAAAAACATTCAGTACTTC.

The chain couples TRBV7-2 to TRBJ1-1; D not certain. The germline CDR1 and CDR2 sequences are SGHTA and FQGNSA. Trimming stripped 5 bases from V and 1 base from J, with 14 bases between. CDR3 length: 15 residues. CDR3 protein: CASSTDNGRNTEAFF. CDR3 sequence (DNA): TGTGCCAGCAGCACCGATAACGGACGGAACACTGAAGCTTTCTTT.

The chain has TRBV5-4 and TRBJ2-1; D ambiguous. V was pared by 3 bases and J by 6 bases, with 10 bases between. In germline, CDR1 is SGHNT, CDR2 YYREEE (reference sequence). CDR3 length equals 13 residues. This CDR3 is CASSSQLPNEQFF. For the CDR3, the DNA is TGTGCCAGCAGCTCACAGTTGCCCAATGAGCAGTTCTTC.

The rearrangement links TRBV7-8 to TRBJ1-2; TRBD1 matches 9 bases. The CDR3 covers 14 residues. CDR1 is SGHVS, CDR2 FQNEAQ, per germline. V dropped 5 bases and J dropped 5; count of bases not matched to a gene: 6. This CDR3 is CASSPDRGRYGYTF. The CDR3 coding sequence is TGTGCCAGCAGCCCGGACAGGGGAAGATATGGCTACACCTTC.

This clone showed up just a few times. Mismatch with germline at one junction end may stem from a read error. The rearrangement uses TRBV19 and TRBJ1-1, with D tentatively TRBD1 (5 bases). The CDR3 consists of 12 residues. The germline V gene has CDR1 LNHDA and CDR2 SQIVND (reference sequence). Here the CDR3 DNA reads TGTGCCAGCAGTATCCAGGGAGCTGAAGCTTTCTTT. This gives the protein CASSIQGAEAFF.

The chain is built from TRBV6-1 and TRBJ2-7; 10 nucleotides align to TRBD1. Germline CDR1 reads MNHNS; CDR2 reads SASEGT. The CDR3 totals 13 residues. V trimming: 6 bases; J trimming: 6 bases; junction bases outside the gene matches: 5. CDR3 coding DNA: TGTGCCAGCAGCGGGGACAGGGGTATCGAGCAGTACTTC. Residues: CASSGDRGIEQYF.

The rearrangement uses TRBV10-2 and TRBJ1-1; D remains ambiguous. This CDR3 comprises 11 residues. V was cut by 5 bases and J by 2 bases, with 3 bases left in between. Germline CDR1 and CDR2: WSHSY and SAAADI. The DNA for the CDR3 is TGCGCCAGCAGTCCTAACACTGAAGCTTTCTTT. Translating it yields CASSPNTEAFF.

The J gene is TRBJ2-1, the V gene TRBV7-2; no firm D call. V gave up 2 bases and J gave up 5 bases, with 13 bases separating them. This CDR3 spans 15 amino acids. The germline CDR1 and CDR2 sequences are SGHTA and FQGNSA. The CDR3 bases are TGTGCCAGCAGCTTACTTATGGGCAGCCACAATGAGCAGTTCTTC. This sequence encodes CASSLLMGSHNEQFF. The full variable domain, in which reference TRBV7-2 and TRBJ2-1 provide the parts outside the CDR3, is GAGVSQSPSNKVTEKGKDVELRCDPISGHTALYWYRQSLGQGLEFLIYFQGNSAPDKSGLPSDRFSAERTGGSVSTLTIQRTQQEDSAVYLCASSLLMGSHNEQFFGPGTRLTVL.

The genes are TRBV6-5 and TRBJ2-5; D is unclear. Trimming pared 0 bases from V and 5 bases from J, leaving 10 bases between. The CDR3 consists of 14 residues. Per the germline V gene, CDR1 is MNHEY and CDR2 is SVGAGI. Written as DNA, the CDR3 is TGTGCCAGCAGTTACTCACTACCCGGGGAGACCCAGTACTTC. This encodes CASSYSLPGETQYF.

The V and J genes are TRBV27 and TRBJ2-5; D is unclear. The germline V gene has CDR1 MNHEY and CDR2 SMNVEV (reference sequence). Trimming pared 6 bases from V and 7 bases from J, leaving 12 bases between. The CDR3 runs 12 residues. The CDR3: CASRDPARTQYF. DNA for the CDR3: TGTGCCAGCAGGGATCCCGCAAGGACCCAGTACTTC.